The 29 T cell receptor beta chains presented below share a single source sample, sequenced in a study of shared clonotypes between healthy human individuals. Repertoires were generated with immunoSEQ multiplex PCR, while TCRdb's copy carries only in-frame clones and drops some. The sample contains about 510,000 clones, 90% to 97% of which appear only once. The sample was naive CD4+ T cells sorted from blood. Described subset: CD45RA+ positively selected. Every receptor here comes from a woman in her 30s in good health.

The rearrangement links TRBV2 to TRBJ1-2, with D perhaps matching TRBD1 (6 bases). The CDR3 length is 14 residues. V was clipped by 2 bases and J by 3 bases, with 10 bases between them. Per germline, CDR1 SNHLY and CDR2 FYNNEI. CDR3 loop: CASSERQDYYGYTF. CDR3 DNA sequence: TGTGCCAGCAGTGAACGACAGGATTACTATGGCTACACCTTC.

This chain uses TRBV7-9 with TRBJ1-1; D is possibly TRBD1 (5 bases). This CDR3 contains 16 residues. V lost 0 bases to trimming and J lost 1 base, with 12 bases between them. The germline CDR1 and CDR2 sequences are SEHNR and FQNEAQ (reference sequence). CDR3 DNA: TGTGCCAGCAGCTTAGCGCCGCGGGACTCGAACACTGAAGCTTTCTTT. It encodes CASSLAPRDSNTEAFF.

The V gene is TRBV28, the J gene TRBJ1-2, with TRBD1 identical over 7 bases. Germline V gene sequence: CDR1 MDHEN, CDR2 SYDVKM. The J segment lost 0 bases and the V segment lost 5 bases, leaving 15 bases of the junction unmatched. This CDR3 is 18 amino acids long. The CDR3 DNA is TGTGCCAGCAGTCCCAGGGGGGCAAAGGTTTTAGCTAACTATGGCTACACCTTC. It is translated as CASSPRGAKVLANYGYTF.

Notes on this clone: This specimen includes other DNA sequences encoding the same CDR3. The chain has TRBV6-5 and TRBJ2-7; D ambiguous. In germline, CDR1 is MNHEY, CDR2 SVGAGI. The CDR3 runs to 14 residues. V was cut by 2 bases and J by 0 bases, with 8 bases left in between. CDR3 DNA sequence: TGTGCCAGCAGTTACGCAGGAAGCTCCTACGAGCAGTACTTC. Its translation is CASSYAGSSYEQYF.

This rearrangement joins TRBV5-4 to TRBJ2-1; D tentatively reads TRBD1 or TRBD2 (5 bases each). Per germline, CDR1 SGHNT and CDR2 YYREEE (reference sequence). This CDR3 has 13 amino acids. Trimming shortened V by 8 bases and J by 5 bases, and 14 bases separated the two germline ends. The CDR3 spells CASTPGTNNEQFF. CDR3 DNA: TGTGCCAGTACACCCGGGACGAACAATGAGCAGTTCTTC.

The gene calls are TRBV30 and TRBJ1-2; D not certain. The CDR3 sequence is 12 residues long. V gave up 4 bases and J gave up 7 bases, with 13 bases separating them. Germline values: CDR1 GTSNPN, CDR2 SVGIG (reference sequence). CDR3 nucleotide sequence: TGTGCCTGGAAGAAGCCTTTCTCTGGCTACACCTTC. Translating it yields CAWKKPFSGYTF.

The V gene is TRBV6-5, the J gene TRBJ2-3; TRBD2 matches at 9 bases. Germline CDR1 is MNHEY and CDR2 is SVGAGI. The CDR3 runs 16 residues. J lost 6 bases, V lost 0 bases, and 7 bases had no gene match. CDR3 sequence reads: CASSYSPSGIMDTQYF. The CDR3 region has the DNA TGTGCCAGCAGTTACTCCCCTAGCGGGATCATGGATACGCAGTATTTT.

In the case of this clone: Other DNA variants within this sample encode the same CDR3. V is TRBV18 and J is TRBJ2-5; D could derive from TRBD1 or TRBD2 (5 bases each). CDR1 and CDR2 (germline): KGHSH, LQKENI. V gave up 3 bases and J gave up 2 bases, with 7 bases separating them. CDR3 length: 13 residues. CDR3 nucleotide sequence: TGTGCCAGCTCACCGGGACGGCAAGAGACCCAGTACTTC. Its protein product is CASSPGRQETQYF.

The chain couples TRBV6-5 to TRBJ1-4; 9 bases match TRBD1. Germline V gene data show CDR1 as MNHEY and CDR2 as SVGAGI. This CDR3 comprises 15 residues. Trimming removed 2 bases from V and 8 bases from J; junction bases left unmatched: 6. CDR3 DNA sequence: TGTGCCAGCAGTTACGCGGACAGGGGAAGGGAAAAACTGTTTTTT. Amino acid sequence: CASSYADRGREKLFF.

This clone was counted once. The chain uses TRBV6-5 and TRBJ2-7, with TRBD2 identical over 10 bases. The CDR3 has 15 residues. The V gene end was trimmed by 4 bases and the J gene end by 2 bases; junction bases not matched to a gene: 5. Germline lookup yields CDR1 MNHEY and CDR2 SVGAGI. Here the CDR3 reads CASSLAGGGTYEQYF. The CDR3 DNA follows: TGTGCCAGCAGTTTAGCGGGAGGAGGAACCTACGAGCAGTACTTC.

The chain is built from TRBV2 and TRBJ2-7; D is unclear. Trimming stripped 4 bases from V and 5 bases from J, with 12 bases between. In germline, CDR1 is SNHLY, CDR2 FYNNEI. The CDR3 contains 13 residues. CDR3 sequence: CASSGEPDDEQYF. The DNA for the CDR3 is TGTGCCAGCAGTGGAGAACCCGACGACGAGCAGTACTTC.

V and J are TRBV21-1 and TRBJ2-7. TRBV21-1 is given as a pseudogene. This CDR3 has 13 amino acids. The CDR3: CASSTGRTYEQYF. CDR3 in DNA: TGTGCCAGCAGCACGGGCAGAACCTACGAGCAGTACTTC.

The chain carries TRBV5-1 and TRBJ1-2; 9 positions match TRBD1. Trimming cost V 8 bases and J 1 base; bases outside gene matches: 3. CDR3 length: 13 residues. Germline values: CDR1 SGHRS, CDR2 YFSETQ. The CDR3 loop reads CASGGQGNYGYTF. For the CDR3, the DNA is TGCGCCAGTGGGGGACAGGGTAACTATGGCTACACCTTC.

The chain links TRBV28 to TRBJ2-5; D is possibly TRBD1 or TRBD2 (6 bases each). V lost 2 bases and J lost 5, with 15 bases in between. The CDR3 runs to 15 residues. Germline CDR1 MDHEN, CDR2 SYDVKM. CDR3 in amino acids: CASSLVARGVETQYF. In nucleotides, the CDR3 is TGTGCCAGCAGTTTAGTAGCGAGGGGGGTGGAGACCCAGTACTTC.

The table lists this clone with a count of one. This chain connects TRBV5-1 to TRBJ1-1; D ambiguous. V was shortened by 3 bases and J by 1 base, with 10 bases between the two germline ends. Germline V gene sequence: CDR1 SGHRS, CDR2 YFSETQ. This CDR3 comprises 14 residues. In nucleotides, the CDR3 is TGCGCCAGCAGCTCTCGGACGGAGAACACTGAAGCTTTCTTT. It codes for CASSSRTENTEAFF.

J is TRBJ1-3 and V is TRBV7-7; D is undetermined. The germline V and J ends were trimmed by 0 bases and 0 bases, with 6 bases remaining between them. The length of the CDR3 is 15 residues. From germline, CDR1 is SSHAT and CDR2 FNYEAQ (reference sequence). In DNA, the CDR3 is TGTGCCAGCAGCTTAGCCCCAGACTCTGGAAACACCATATATTTT. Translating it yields CASSLAPDSGNTIYF.

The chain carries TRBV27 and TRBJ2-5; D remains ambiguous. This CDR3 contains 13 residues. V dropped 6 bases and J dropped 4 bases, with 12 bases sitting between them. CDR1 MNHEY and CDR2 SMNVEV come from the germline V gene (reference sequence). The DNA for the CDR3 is TGTGCCAGCAGGCGTCACTCCCCAGAGACCCAGTACTTC. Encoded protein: CASRRHSPETQYF.

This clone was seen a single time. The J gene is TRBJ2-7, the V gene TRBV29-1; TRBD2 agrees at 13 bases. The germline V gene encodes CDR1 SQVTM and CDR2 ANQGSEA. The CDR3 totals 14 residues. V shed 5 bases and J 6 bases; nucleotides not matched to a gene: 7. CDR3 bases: TGCAGCGTTACATCCGGGACTAGCGGGACCGAGCAGTACTTC. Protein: CSVTSGTSGTEQYF.

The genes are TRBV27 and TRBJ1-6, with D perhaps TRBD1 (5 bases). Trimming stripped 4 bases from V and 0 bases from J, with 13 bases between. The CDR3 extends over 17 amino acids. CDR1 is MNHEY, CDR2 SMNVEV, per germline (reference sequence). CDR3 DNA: TGTGCCAGCAGTTCCCCGGGGGGTAGCTCCTATAATTCACCCCTCCACTTT. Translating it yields CASSSPGGSSYNSPLHF.

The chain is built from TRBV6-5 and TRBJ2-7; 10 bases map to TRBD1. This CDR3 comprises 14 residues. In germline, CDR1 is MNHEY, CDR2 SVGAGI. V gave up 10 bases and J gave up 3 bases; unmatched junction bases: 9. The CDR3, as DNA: TGTGCCACCCGAATGCGGGACAGGGGCTACGAGCAGTACTTC. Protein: CATRMRDRGYEQYF.

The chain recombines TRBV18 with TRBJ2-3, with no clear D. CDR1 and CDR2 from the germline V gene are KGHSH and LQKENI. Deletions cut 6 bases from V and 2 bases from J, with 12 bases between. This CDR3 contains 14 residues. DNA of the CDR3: TGTGCCAGCTCGCCTTCCGCTTCCACAGATACGCAGTATTTT. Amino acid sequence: CASSPSASTDTQYF. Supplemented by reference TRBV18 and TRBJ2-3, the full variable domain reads NAGVMQNPRHLVRRRGQEARLRCSPMKGHSHVYWYRQLPEEGLKFMVYLQKENIIDESGMPKERFSAEFPKEGPSILRIQQVVRGDSAAYFCASSPSASTDTQYFGPGTRLTVL.

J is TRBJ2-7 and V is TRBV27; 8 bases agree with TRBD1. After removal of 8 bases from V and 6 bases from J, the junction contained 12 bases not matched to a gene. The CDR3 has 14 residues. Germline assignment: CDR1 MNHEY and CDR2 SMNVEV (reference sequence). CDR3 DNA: TGTGCCAGCGCGTGGGGGCAGGGGGCATCCGAGCAGTACTTC. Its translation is CASAWGQGASEQYF.

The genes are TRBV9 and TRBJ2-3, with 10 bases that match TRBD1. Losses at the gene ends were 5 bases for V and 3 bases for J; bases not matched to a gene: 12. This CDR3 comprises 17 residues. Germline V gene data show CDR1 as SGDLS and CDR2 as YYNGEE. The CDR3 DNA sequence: TGTGCCAGCAGTTTGGCCCGGGACAGGGGAATTACAGATACGCAGTATTTT. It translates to CASSLARDRGITDTQYF. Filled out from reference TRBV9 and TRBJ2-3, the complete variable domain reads DSGVTQTPKHLITATGQRVTLRCSPRSGDLSVYWYQQSLDQGLQFLIQYYNGEERAKGNILERFSAQQFPDLHSELNLSSLELGDSALYFCASSLARDRGITDTQYFGPGTRLTVL.

In nucleotides, the CDR3 is TGTGCCAGCGGATATCGGGACAGGTCGCCTGGGGCCAACGTCCTGACTTTC. Its protein product is CASGYRDRSPGANVLTF. The rearrangement uses TRBV5-5 and TRBJ2-6, with TRBD1 identical over 8 bases. This CDR3 contains 17 residues. The V segment lost 7 bases and the J segment 2 bases; nucleotides outside the gene matches: 11. CDR1 and CDR2 (germline): SGHKS, YYEKEE (reference sequence).

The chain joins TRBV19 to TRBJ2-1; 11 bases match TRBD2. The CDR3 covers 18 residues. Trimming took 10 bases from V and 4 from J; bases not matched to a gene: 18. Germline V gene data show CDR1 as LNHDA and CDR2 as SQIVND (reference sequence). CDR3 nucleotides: TGTGCCACGGAAATCAGGGGGTCACGACTAGCGGGGTACAATGAGCAGTTCTTC. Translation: CATEIRGSRLAGYNEQFF.

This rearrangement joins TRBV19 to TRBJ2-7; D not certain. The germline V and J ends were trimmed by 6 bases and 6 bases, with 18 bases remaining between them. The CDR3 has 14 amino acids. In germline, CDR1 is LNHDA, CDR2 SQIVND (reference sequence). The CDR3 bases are TGTGCCAGTAGCCCACCTCGTTGGGGTAGCGAGCAGTACTTC. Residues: CASSPPRWGSEQYF.

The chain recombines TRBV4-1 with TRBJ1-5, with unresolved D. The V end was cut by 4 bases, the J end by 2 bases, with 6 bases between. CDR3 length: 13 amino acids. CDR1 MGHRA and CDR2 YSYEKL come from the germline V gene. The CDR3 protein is CASSRAGNQPQHF. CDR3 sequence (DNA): TGCGCCAGCAGCCGAGCGGGCAATCAGCCCCAGCATTTT.

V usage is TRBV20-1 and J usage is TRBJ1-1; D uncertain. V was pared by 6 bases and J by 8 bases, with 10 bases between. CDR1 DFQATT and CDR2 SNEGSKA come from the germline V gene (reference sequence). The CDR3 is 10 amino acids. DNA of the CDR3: TGCAGTGCAGCCGGGTTAGAAGCTTTCTTT. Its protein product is CSAAGLEAFF.

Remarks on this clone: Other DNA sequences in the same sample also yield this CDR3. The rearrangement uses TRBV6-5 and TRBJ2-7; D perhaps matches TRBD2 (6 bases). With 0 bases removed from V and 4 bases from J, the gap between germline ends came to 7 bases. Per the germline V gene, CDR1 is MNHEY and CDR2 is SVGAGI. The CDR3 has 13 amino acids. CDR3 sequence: CASSYSAGYEQYF. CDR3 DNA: TGTGCCAGCAGTTACTCGGCGGGATACGAGCAGTACTTC.